This TCR beta chain was captured in a study of blood T cell repertoires in COVID-19 (dated by TCRdb to the early 2020s). Regarding the study in general: Samples from collaborators originated in the United States, Italy and Spain and spanned both the acute and convalescent phases of COVID-19. Where available, HLA class I and class II types were taken from metadata supplied by the sample provider and were not determined by assay-based typing. Subjects who had been exposed to COVID-19, were actively infected with it, or had recovered from it provided the deeply sampled blood TCRbeta repertoires that made up the dataset. The prospective study material was composed of cDNA or gDNA derived from T cells, B-cell-depleted T cells, or PBMCs. The repertoires were released in a freely available public database intended as a resource for research on the immune response to SARS-CoV-2. The sample metadata nearly always contained a de-identified subject ID, COVID-19 status, age in years and sex. Samples came from the ongoing ImmuneRACE study (first 160 participants) plus 1,254 subjects from 6 global collaborators. On the study overall, not on this receptor specifically: Clinical and demographic metadata were provided uncurated, with the amount varying by source and participant.

TCRbeta CDR3 regions were amplified from genomic DNA by means of the immunoSEQ Assay, a bias-controlled multiplex PCR. Regarding the original processing steps: The number of nucleated cells in each sample was estimated by amplification of reference gene primers within the assay. Sequence reads were collapsed and filtered to measure the absolute abundance of every unique TCRbeta CDR3 rearrangement. For each sample, productive Simpson clonality was calculated as the square root of Simpson's diversity index over productive rearrangements. In its TCRdb copy, this immuneACCESS table keeps in-frame sequences only and misses some clones. Where compared with another copy, unresolved V genes explain less than half of these, and the others have no known cause. For V, J and clone size, that table is used; D and trimming come from the DNA. The sample table lists nearly 55,000 clones, around 72% of them with a count of one. About 16% of the sample belongs to the ten largest clones.

About this clone itself: Its antigen is still unknown. Per-nucleotide qualities are absent, and no much larger clonotype sits a single base away.

Whole blood was collected in K2EDTA tubes by collaborating institutions according to the institutions' own protocols. For TCRbeta analysis, collaborators shipped samples in one of three forms: frozen whole blood, isolated PBMCs, or DNA extracted from either of those sample types. V loses 5 bases of germline sequence and J loses 4 bases, and the interval between the two ends is 14 bases. CDR1 and CDR2 are read off the germline V gene as SQVTM and ANQGSEA. The CDR3 sequence holds 13 residues, the cysteine and phenylalanine included. Kept here is only the CDR3 DNA, which spans 39 bases and is read in frame from base 1.

This clonotype was obtained from a human donor with active or convalescent COVID-19. The donor label of this sample is uncertain. The chain links TRBV29-1 with TRBJ1-2, and possibly TRBD1, on 5 matching bases. The sequenced sample was peripheral blood. DNA sequence: TGCAGCGTTTCCGTGGACACAATCTATGGCTACACCTTC. Its protein reads: CSVSVDTIYGYTF.